Presented here are 14 T cell receptor beta chains from one specimen sequenced in a study of T cells in women clearing cervical HPV infection. Here immunoSEQ multiplex PCR was the method, and the copy in TCRdb shows in-frame clones only, minus some. This sample lists some 20,000 clones; its ten largest clones have under 15%. Sequencing was carried out using blood buffy coat. These receptors originate from a woman between 18 and 70 years old with a cervical HPV16 infection that either progressed to CIN3+ or cleared (not recorded which).

Notes on this clone: Read sequence stops 3 residues before the CDR3 end, and the germline J gene provides the missing end. The chain links TRBV5-1 to TRBJ2-3; TRBD1 matches at 8 bases. The germline gives CDR1 SGHRS, CDR2 YFSETQ. J lost 2 bases, V lost 2 bases, and 13 bases had no gene match. The CDR3 is 18 residues long. CDR3 sequence: CASSFTQRLQGVTDTQYF. CDR3 bases read: TGCGCCAGCAGCTTCACACAAAGGTTACAGGGGGTCACAGATACG.

With regard to this clone: The CDR3 end lies 3 residues beyond the end of the read and is filled in from the germline J gene. This chain uses TRBV5-4 with TRBJ2-5; D is perhaps TRBD1 (7 bases). Germline CDR1 SGHNT, CDR2 YYREEE (reference sequence). This CDR3 is built from 16 residues. Trimming shortened V by 3 bases and J by 2 bases, and 17 bases separated the two germline ends. The CDR3 reads CASSSNRGLGQETQYF. CDR3 DNA, as far as it was read: TGTGCCAGCAGCTCCAACAGGGGACTTGGACAAGAGACC.

About this clone: The observed sequence ends 3 residues before the CDR3 terminus, with the missing tail filled in from the germline J gene. Other DNA sequences in this specimen translate into the identical CDR3. V usage is TRBV10-3 and J usage is TRBJ1-2, with 7 bases that match TRBD1. CDR3 size: 15 residues. Germline CDR1 reads ENHRY; CDR2 reads SYGVKD. J was trimmed by 6 bases and V by 4 bases; bases with no gene match: 11. The chain's CDR3 is CAISALQGEKNGYTF. The CDR3 bases that were read are TGTGCCATCAGTGCTCTCCAGGGGGAAAAGAATGGC.

Notes on this clone: The read comes to an end 3 residues before the CDR3 does, leaving the germline J gene to fill in the end. V and J are TRBV5-6 and TRBJ1-6, with D perhaps TRBD1 (5 bases). The CDR3 runs to 15 residues. Trimming took 4 bases from V and 8 from J, leaving 16 bases between them. Germline V gene data show CDR1 as SGHDT and CDR2 as YYEEEE. The CDR3 spells CASSPLDRSDSPLHF. The DNA read from the CDR3 is TGTGCCAGCAGCCCCTTAGACAGATCCGATTCACCC.

For this clone: The DNA ends 3 residues before the CDR3 does, and the rest of the CDR3 is filled in from the germline J gene. This chain joins TRBV19 and TRBJ1-3; weak D call: TRBD1 (6 bases). This CDR3 is 18 amino acids long. V was trimmed by 5 bases and J by 1 base, leaving 21 bases between them. Germline CDR1 and CDR2: LNHDA and SQIVND (reference sequence). CDR3 DNA (partial): TGTGCCAGTAGTCCGATGAACTTGGGGGCTGAGTCTGGAAACACC. Protein sequence: CASSPMNLGAESGNT. In full, the CDR3 is CASSPMNLGAESGNTIYF. The full variable domain, with the rest looked up from reference TRBV19 and TRBJ1-3, is DGGITQSPKYLFRKEGQNVTLSCEQNLNHDAMYWYRQDPGQGLRLIYYSQIVNDFQKGDIAEGYSVSREKKESFPLTVTSAQKNPTAFYLCASSPMNLGAESGNTIYFGEGSWLTVV.

In the case of this clone: The CDR3 end lies 3 residues beyond the end of the read and is filled in from the germline J gene. The chain carries TRBV7-9 and TRBJ2-1, with D tentatively TRBD1 or TRBD2 (5 bases each). Germline assignment: CDR1 SEHNR and CDR2 FQNEAQ (reference sequence). Trimming left V 6 bases short and J 9 bases short, with 21 bases between. The CDR3 extends over 15 amino acids. CDR3 loop: CASSPERGEWSEQFF. The sequenced part of the CDR3 DNA is TGTGCCAGCAGTCCCGAAAGGGGAGAGTGGAGTGAG.

For this clone: One end of the junction varies from germline; a read error may be responsible. Coverage ceases 3 residues before the CDR3 finishes, and the germline J gene fills in the end. This chain connects TRBV10-3 to TRBJ1-1; no definite D call. Germline-derived CDR1 and CDR2 are ENHRY and SYGVKD. This CDR3 has 13 amino acids. The CDR3 DNA, read in part, is TGTGCCATCACTGAGGGCCAGAACACTGAA. Translating gives CAITEGQNTE. The full-length CDR3 reads as CAITEGQNTEAFF.

This clone is deemed medium-sized by its frequency. The missing CDR3 end, 3 residues past where the read stops, is filled in from the germline J gene. The V and J genes are TRBV7-2 and TRBJ2-7; perhaps TRBD1 as D (5 bases). Per the germline V gene, CDR1 is SGHTA and CDR2 is FQGNSA. The CDR3 sequence is 13 residues long. V lost 2 bases and J lost 4, with 9 bases in between. The CDR3 spells CASSLLRGYEQYF. The sequenced CDR3 bases are TGTGCCAGCAGCTTACTAAGGGGTTACGAG.

This clone is identified as medium-sized from frequency. The CDR3 end falls 3 residues outside the read, so it is completed with the germline J gene. This rearrangement joins TRBV19 to TRBJ2-2; the D call may be TRBD1 or TRBD2 (7 bases each). CDR1 is LNHDA and CDR2 is SQIVND in the germline V gene (reference sequence). V lost 5 bases and J 4 bases, leaving 20 bases between the germline ends. The CDR3 runs to 17 residues. The sequenced CDR3 bases are TGTGCCAGTAGTCCCGACCACAGGGGAGGGAGCACCGGGGAG. It specifies CASSPDHRGGSTGE. Given in full, the CDR3 is CASSPDHRGGSTGELFF.

The CDR3 sequence: CASSSPPQGERDGYTF. The part of the CDR3 DNA that was read is TGTGCCAGCAGTTCCCCACCACAGGGGGAAAGGGATGGC. The gene calls are TRBV28 and TRBJ1-2; TRBD1 agrees at 8 bases. Coverage ceases 3 residues before the CDR3 finishes, and the germline J gene fills in the end. Trimming took 4 bases from V and 6 from J; bases not matched to a gene: 13. The CDR3 runs to 16 residues. Germline CDR1 reads MDHEN; CDR2 reads SYDVKM.

The CDR3 loop is CASSRRGQNTEAFF. Incomplete CDR3 DNA: TGTGCCAGCAGCCGGCGCGGGCAGAACACTGAA. The chain uses TRBV14 and TRBJ1-1; D not resolved. The CDR3 goes on 3 residues after the read ends, and that part is filled in from the germline J gene. This CDR3 is 14 amino acids long. Germline CDR1 SGHDN, CDR2 FVKESK. V dropped 4 bases and J dropped 1 base, with 10 bases sitting between them.

To note about this clone: The read terminates 3 residues before the CDR3 end, so the remaining end is supplied by the germline J gene. The gene calls are TRBV29-1 and TRBJ2-3; 10 bases align to TRBD1. The CDR3 length is 13 residues. V trimming: 7 bases; J trimming: 4 bases; junction bases outside the gene matches: 5. The V gene's germline CDR1 is SQVTM and CDR2 ANQGSEA. The part of the CDR3 DNA that was read is TGCAGCGCCCGGGACAGGGGTGCAGATACG. It yields the protein CSARDRGADT. The whole CDR3 reads CSARDRGADTQYF.

Comment on this clone: Read coverage stops 3 residues before the CDR3 terminus; the germline J gene supplies the remainder. This rearrangement joins TRBV30 to TRBJ1-5, with D possibly TRBD1 on 6 matching bases. Germline CDR1 is GTSNPN and CDR2 is SVGIG (reference sequence). V was pared by 0 bases and J by 0 bases, with 21 bases between. This CDR3 has 19 amino acids. CDR3 bases read: TGTGCCTGGAGTGTTGCAGCCTATAGGGGGATATATAGCAATCAGCCC. Encoded protein: CAWSVAAYRGIYSNQP. The CDR3, in full, reads CAWSVAAYRGIYSNQPQHF.

As concerns this clone: Read data end 3 residues before the CDR3 end; the end is taken from the germline J gene. The chain has TRBV19 and TRBJ1-3; TRBD1 agrees at 9 bases. Germline V gene data show CDR1 as LNHDA and CDR2 as SQIVND (reference sequence). Trimming took 5 bases from V and 2 from J; bases not matched to a gene: 7. This CDR3 region has 16 residues. This chain's CDR3 is CASSPRTGGPGNTIYF. The CDR3 bases that were read are TGTGCCAGTAGTCCGCGAACAGGGGGCCCTGGAAACACC.